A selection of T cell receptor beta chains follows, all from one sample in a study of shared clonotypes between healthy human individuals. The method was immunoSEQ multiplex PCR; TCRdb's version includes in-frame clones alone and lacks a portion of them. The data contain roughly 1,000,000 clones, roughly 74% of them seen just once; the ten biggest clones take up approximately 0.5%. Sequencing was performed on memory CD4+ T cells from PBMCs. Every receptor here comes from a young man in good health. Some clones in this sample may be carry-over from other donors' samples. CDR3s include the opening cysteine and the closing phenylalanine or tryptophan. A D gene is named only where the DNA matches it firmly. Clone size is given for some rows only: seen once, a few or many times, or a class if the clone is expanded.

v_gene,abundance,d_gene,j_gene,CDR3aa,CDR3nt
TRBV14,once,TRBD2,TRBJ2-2,CASSLRRSGTNTGELFF,TGTGCCAGCAGCCTCAGACGCAGCGGGACGAACACCGGGGAGCTGTTTTTT
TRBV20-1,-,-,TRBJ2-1,CSALSGEQFF,TGCAGTGCTCTTTCGGGTGAGCAGTTCTTC
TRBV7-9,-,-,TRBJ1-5,CASSSEQGSQPQHF,TGTGCCAGCAGCTCCGAGCAGGGGTCTCAGCCCCAGCATTTT
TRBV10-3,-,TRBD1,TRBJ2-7,CAISVFDRGYEQYF,TGTGCCATCAGTGTATTTGACAGGGGCTACGAGCAGTACTTC
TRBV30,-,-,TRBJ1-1,CAWITYTEAFF,TGTGCCTGGATTACTTACACTGAAGCTTTCTTT
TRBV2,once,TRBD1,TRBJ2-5,CARSPGGFGKETQYF,TGTGCCCGCTCCCCAGGGGGCTTCGGGAAAGAGACCCAGTACTTC
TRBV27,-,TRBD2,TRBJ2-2,CASSFAGLAGGTGELFF,TGTGCCAGCAGTTTCGCCGGACTAGCGGGGGGGACCGGGGAGCTGTTTTTT
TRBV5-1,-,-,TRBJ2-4,CASSLSGAKNIQYF,TGCGCCAGCAGCTTGTCAGGAGCCAAAAACATTCAGTACTTC
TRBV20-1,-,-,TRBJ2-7,CSATRGPEQYF,TGCAGTGCTACCCGGGGGCCCGAGCAGTACTTC
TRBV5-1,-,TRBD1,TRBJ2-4,CASRGQGEDIQYF,TGCGCCAGCCGGGGACAGGGGGAGGACATTCAGTACTTC
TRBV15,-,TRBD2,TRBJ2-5,CATSRVLAGGNQETQYF,TGTGCCACCAGCAGAGTCTTGGCGGGGGGGAACCAAGAGACCCAGTACTTC
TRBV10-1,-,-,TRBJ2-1,CASSLDPYYNEQFF,TGCGCCAGCAGTTTGGACCCATACTACAATGAGCAGTTCTTC
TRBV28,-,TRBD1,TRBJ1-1,CASSLQNRGMAFF,TGTGCCAGCAGTTTACAAAACAGGGGAATGGCTTTCTTT
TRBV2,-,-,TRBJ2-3,CAKRGWAGSTDTQYF,TGTGCCAAAAGGGGTTGGGCGGGATCGACAGATACGCAGTATTTT
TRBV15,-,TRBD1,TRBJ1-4,CATSRSGGAEKLFF,TGTGCCACCAGCAGATCAGGGGGCGCTGAAAAACTGTTTTTT
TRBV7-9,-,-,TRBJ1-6,CASGARGSNSPLHF,TGTGCCAGCGGGGCTCGGGGGAGTAATTCACCCCTCCACTTT
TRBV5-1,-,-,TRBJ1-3,CASSLDSRGSGNTIYF,TGCGCCAGCAGCTTGGACTCGCGAGGATCTGGAAACACCATATATTTT
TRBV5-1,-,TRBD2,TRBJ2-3,CASSAPLARDPDTQYF,TGCGCCAGCAGCGCCCCACTAGCGAGGGATCCAGATACGCAGTATTTT
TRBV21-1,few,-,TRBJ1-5,CASSKGRGVNNQPQHF,TGTGCCAGCAGCAAAGGCAGGGGAGTAAACAATCAGCCCCAGCATTTT
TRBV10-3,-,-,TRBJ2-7,CAISDAGLSEQYF,TGTGCCATCTCGGATGCGGGTCTCTCCGAGCAGTACTTC
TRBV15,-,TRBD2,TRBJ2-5,CATSRAAGLAGQETQYF,TGTGCCACCAGCAGAGCCGCGGGACTAGCGGGCCAAGAGACCCAGTACTTC
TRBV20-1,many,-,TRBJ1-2,CKVRGGHGYTF,TGCAAGGTTCGCGGGGGACATGGCTACACCTTC
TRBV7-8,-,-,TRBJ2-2,CASSLRDTGELFF,TGTGCCAGCAGCTTAAGGGACACCGGGGAGCTGTTTTTT
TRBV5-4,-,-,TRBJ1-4,CASSRQSTNEKLFF,TGTGCCAGCAGCCGACAGTCAACTAATGAAAAACTGTTTTTT
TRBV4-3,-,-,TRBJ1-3,CASSPTGSSGNTIYF,TGCGCCAGCAGCCCGACCGGTAGCTCTGGAAACACCATATATTTT
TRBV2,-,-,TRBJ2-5,CASSGASQRGTQYF,TGTGCCAGCAGTGGGGCTTCCCAGAGGGGGACCCAGTACTTC
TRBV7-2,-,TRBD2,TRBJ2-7,CASSLEGTSGGREQYF,TGTGCCAGCAGCTTAGAAGGGACTAGCGGGGGTAGGGAGCAGTACTTC
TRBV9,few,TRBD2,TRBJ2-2,CASSVQGAGANTGELFF,TGTGCCAGCAGCGTACAGGGCGCGGGAGCGAACACCGGGGAGCTGTTTTTT
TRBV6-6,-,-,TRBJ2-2,CASSYSKGSGELFF,TGTGCCAGCAGTTACTCGAAGGGCAGCGGGGAGCTGTTTTTT
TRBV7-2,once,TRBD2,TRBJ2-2,CASSEGGLAFGELFF,TGTGCCAGCAGCGAAGGGGGACTAGCCTTCGGGGAGCTGTTTTTT
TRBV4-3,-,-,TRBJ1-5,CASSLGVGNQPQHF,TGCGCCAGCAGCTTAGGGGTGGGCAATCAGCCCCAGCATTTT
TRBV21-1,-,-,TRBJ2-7,CASSKTKRLVKTRERKAGKQYF,TGTGCCAGCAGCAAAACAAAAAGACTAGTCAAGACCAGAGAGAGAAAAGCCGGTAAGCAGTACTTC
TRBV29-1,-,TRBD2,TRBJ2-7,CSVLAGVSYEQYF,TGCAGCGTTCTAGCGGGAGTCTCCTACGAGCAGTACTTC
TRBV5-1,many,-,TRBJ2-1,CASSLGSGGGYNEQFF,TGCGCCAGCAGCTTGGGGAGCGGAGGGGGCTACAATGAGCAGTTCTTC
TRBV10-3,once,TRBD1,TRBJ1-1,CAISAGQVDTEAFF,TGTGCCATCAGTGCTGGACAGGTGGACACTGAAGCTTTCTTT
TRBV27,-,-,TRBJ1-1,CASSPRTGEAFF,TGTGCCAGCAGTCCCCGAACAGGTGAAGCTTTCTTT
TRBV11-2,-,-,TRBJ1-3,CASSTLTSHTIYF,TGTGCCAGCAGCACCTTGACTTCTCACACCATATATTTT
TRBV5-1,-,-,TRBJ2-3,CASSLRAGPGSDTQYF,TGCGCCAGCAGCTTGAGGGCAGGTCCGGGCTCAGATACGCAGTATTTT
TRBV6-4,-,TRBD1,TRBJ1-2,CASSGDRDYGYTF,TGTGCCAGCAGTGGGGACAGGGACTATGGCTACACCTTC
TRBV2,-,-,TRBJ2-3,CASSYLDTDTQYF,TGTGCCAGCAGTTATCTTGACACAGATACGCAGTATTTT
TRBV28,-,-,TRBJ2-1,CASNLVPRATTYNEQFF,TGTGCCAGCAACCTCGTTCCCCGGGCCACAACCTACAATGAGCAGTTCTTC
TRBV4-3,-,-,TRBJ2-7,CASSQAIGGYYEQYF,TGCGCCAGCAGCCAAGCGATAGGGGGTTACTACGAGCAGTACTTC
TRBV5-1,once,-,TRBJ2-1,CASSLGLDNEQFF,TGCGCCAGCAGCTTGGGACTAGACAATGAGCAGTTCTTC
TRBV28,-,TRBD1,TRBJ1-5,CASSSRQGTSNQPQHF,TGTGCCAGCAGCTCCCGACAGGGGACGAGCAATCAGCCCCAGCATTTT
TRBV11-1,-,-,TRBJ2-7,CASSALAAHYEQYF,TGTGCCAGCAGCGCACTAGCAGCGCACTACGAGCAGTACTTC
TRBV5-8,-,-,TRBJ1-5,CASRWAWGLQPQHF,TGTGCCAGCAGATGGGCTTGGGGTCTCCAGCCCCAGCATTTT
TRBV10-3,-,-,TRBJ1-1,CAAGPSGHTEAFF,TGTGCCGCCGGACCCTCGGGGCACACTGAAGCTTTCTTT